These 6 T cell receptor beta chains originate from one sample sequenced in a study of blood T cells in healthy people across ages. It was with a sample-barcoded 5' primer and a J-beta primer mix that a second PCR of roughly 7 to 11 cycles was run. TCRdb analysed the 5' RACE reads with MiXCR anew, one entry per CDR3 protein. The sample has roughly 1.5 million distinct CDR3 sequences, 35% to 45% seen once. Sequenced: blood. The source is a woman between 18 and 29 years old in good health.

The chain's CDR3 is CSAGYLETQYF. In DNA form, the CDR3 reads TGCAGTGCTGGGTACCTAGAGACCCAGTACTTC. The V call is TRBV20-1, the J call TRBJ2-5, with D unresolved. Trimming left V 5 bases short and J 4 bases short, with 8 bases between. Germline lookup yields CDR1 DFQATT and CDR2 SNEGSKA (reference sequence). The CDR3 loop spans 11 amino acids.

A word on this clonotype: Compared with germline, one end of the junction differs, possibly owing to a read error. The chain combines TRBV14 with TRBJ1-6; D might be TRBD1 (6 bases). CDR1 is SGHDN and CDR2 is FVKESK in the germline V gene. CDR3 size: 14 residues. This chain's CDR3 is CAGSLGANNSPLHF. Written as DNA, the CDR3 is TGTGCCGGCAGCCTGGGGGCCAATAATTCACCCCTCCACTTT.

This clonotype occurred many times. The genes are TRBV28 and TRBJ1-2; a possible D gene is TRBD1 (5 bases). There are 13 residues in the CDR3. CDR1 and CDR2 (germline): MDHEN, SYDVKM. Trimming took 5 bases from V and 4 from J, leaving 11 bases between them. Here the CDR3 DNA reads TGTGCCAGCAGTACGGACAACCTCTATGGCTACACCTTC. Amino acids: CASSTDNLYGYTF.

This clonotype was seen more than once but under ten times. The J gene is TRBJ1-5, the V gene TRBV11-3; D is ambiguous. CDR3 length: 15 amino acids. V was pared by 0 bases and J by 3 bases, with 9 bases between. In germline, CDR1 is SGHNT, CDR2 YENEEA. DNA of the CDR3: TGTGCCAGCAGCTTAGACCCCGGGTTCAATCAGCCCCAGCATTTT. Its translation: CASSLDPGFNQPQHF. The variable domain in full, completed from reference TRBV11-3 and TRBJ1-5, reads EAGVVQSPRYKIIEKKQPVAFWCNPISGHNTLYWYLQNLGQGPELLIRYENEEAVDDSQLPKDRFSAERLKGVDSTLKIQPAELGDSAVYLCASSLDPGFNQPQHFGDGTRLSIL.

The V and J genes are TRBV20-1 and TRBJ2-3, with TRBD2 identical over 9 bases. This CDR3 comprises 18 residues. After removal of 1 base from V and 6 bases from J, the junction contained 17 bases not matched to a gene. From germline, CDR1 is DFQATT and CDR2 SNEGSKA (reference sequence). The CDR3 loop is CSARGGGGGLSTHDTQYF. The CDR3, as DNA: TGCAGTGCTAGAGGGGGCGGGGGGGGCTTATCCACACATGATACGCAGTATTTT.

This clonotype was seen a few times. The V call is TRBV20-1, the J call TRBJ2-6, with unresolved D. This CDR3 is 14 amino acids long. Germline CDR1 DFQATT, CDR2 SNEGSKA (reference sequence). Trimming cost V 1 base and J 0 bases, with 4 bases left between them. CDR3: CSARADSGANVLTF. CDR3 coding DNA: TGCAGTGCTAGAGCAGACTCTGGGGCCAACGTCCTGACTTTC.